Each of the 2 T cell receptor gamma chains below was sequenced from the same sample in a study of human gamma delta and Vdelta1 T cells. TCRdb applied CATT to the PCR reads for clone calling. Found here are a few thousand gamma-chain clones, around a third of them singletons; the top ten hold less than 3%. The antigens for these receptors are not known. Sequenced input: Vdelta1 gamma-delta T cells from blood grown in culture (DOT cells). These receptors were taken from a human donor in good health.

About this clone: Other nucleotide sequences from this sample produce the same CDR3. The V gene is TRGV2, the J gene TRGJP2. Per germline, CDR1 EGSNGY and CDR2 YDSYNSKV. J lost 2 bases, V lost 0 bases, and 3 bases had no gene match. The CDR3 consists of 15 residues. The CDR3 is CATWDGPSSDWIKTF. CDR3 sequence (DNA): TGTGCCACCTGGGACGGGCCAAGTAGTGATTGGATCAAGACGTTT.

This clone was detected only a few times. The chain combines TRGV8 with TRGJP2. The CDR3 totals 18 residues. Per the germline V gene, CDR1 is VENAVY and CDR2 is YDSYNSRV. Germline trimming cut 4 bases from V and 2 bases from J; bases unmatched to any gene: 16. DNA for the CDR3: TGTGCCACCTGGGAGCCCTCTAGTGGAGGGAGTAGTGATTGGATCAAGACGTTT. This gives the protein CATWEPSSGGSSDWIKTF.